The 11 T cell receptor beta chains listed next were all sequenced from one sample in a study of post-analysis software for immune sequencing data. Regarding the study as a whole: Roughly five TRBV segments were more frequent in patients than controls; TRBV5-6, TRBV5-1 and TRBV20-1 belonged to this group.

Unique molecular identifiers were carried by the TCR beta cDNA libraries. TCRdb used MiXCR to reprocess the PCR reads, holding one entry per CDR3 protein. The data hold about 200,000 distinct CDR3 sequences, with around 29% observed a single time. No antigen has been assigned to these receptors. Material for sequencing was blood. All receptors derive from a girl aged 2 to 17 with multiple sclerosis.

The chain has TRBV7-2 and TRBJ1-4; 9 bases line up with TRBD1. Per the germline V gene, CDR1 is SGHTA and CDR2 is FQGNSA. The CDR3 is 14 amino acids. The junction had 3 bases not matched to a gene; V was cut back by 6 bases and J by 4 bases. This chain's CDR3 is CASSRDRDNEKLFF. Written as DNA, the CDR3 is TGTGCCAGCAGTCGGGACAGGGATAATGAAAAACTGTTTTTT. The full variable domain, with the rest looked up from reference TRBV7-2 and TRBJ1-4, is GAGVSQSPSNKVTEKGKDVELRCDPISGHTALYWYRQSLGQGLEFLIYFQGNSAPDKSGLPSDRFSAERTGGSVSTLTIQRTQQEDSAVYLCASSRDRDNEKLFFGSGTQLSVL.

This chain connects TRBV25-1 to TRBJ1-1; D remains ambiguous. This CDR3 comprises 11 residues. The germline gives CDR1 MGHDK, CDR2 SYGVNS. Trimming removed 3 bases from V and 3 bases from J, with 2 bases in between. The CDR3, as DNA: TGTGCCAGCAGTGAGGACACTGAAGCTTTCTTT. As protein: CASSEDTEAFF.

This clonotype was counted between two and nine times. The rearrangement links TRBV6-1 to TRBJ2-3, with TRBD2 matching 10 bases. CDR3 length equals 17 residues. The junction had 11 bases not matched to a gene; V was cut back by 4 bases and J by 4 bases. The germline gives CDR1 MNHNS, CDR2 SASEGT. The CDR3 sequence: CASSVNFVAGGSDTQYF. Written as DNA, the CDR3 is TGTGCCAGCAGTGTCAACTTCGTAGCGGGAGGATCAGATACGCAGTATTTT.

This clonotype is labeled as medium-sized. The chain links TRBV13 to TRBJ2-4; the D is unclear. The V gene lost 0 bases and the J gene lost 5 bases, with 2 bases spanning the gap. Per the germline V gene, CDR1 is PRHDT and CDR2 is FYEKMQ (reference sequence). CDR3 length: 12 residues. CDR3 nucleotides: TGTGCCAGCAGCTTAGGGGAAAACATTCAGTACTTC. Translated: CASSLGENIQYF. The variable domain in full, completed from reference TRBV13 and TRBJ2-4, reads AAGVIQSPRHLIKEKRETATLKCYPIPRHDTVYWYQQGPGQDPQFLISFYEKMQSDKGSIPDRFSAQQFSDYHSELNMSSLELGDSALYFCASSLGENIQYFGAGTRLSVL.

The V and J genes are TRBV28 and TRBJ2-3, with TRBD2 as a possible D gene (7 bases). The CDR3 is 15 residues long. The V end lost 2 bases, the J end lost 1 base, and 10 bases lay between the germline ends. The V gene's germline CDR1 is MDHEN and CDR2 SYDVKM. The CDR3 coding sequence is TGTGCCAGCAGTTTACAGGGGAGGGGCACAGATACGCAGTATTTT. It translates to CASSLQGRGTDTQYF.

The chain recombines TRBV12-3 or TRBV12-4 with TRBJ1-6; TRBD1 might be the D (5 bases). The V gene lost 10 bases and the J gene lost 5 bases, with 15 bases spanning the gap. The CDR3 is made up of 14 amino acids. This CDR3 reads CATLPGRHNSPLHF. The CDR3 region has the DNA TGTGCCACCCTACCGGGACGCCATAATTCACCCCTCCACTTT.

This clonotype was counted only a few times. The chain links TRBV7-9 to TRBJ1-3; no firm D call. The CDR3 loop spans 11 amino acids. The germline V gene encodes CDR1 SEHNR and CDR2 FQNEAQ (reference sequence). V lost 5 bases and J lost 10, with 9 bases in between. The CDR3: CASSPRGTIYF. DNA for the CDR3: TGTGCCAGCAGCCCCAGAGGGACCATATATTTT.

This clonotype has ten or more counts. The chain is built from TRBV9 and TRBJ2-3, with no clear D. V was cut by 3 bases and J by 2 bases, with 7 bases left in between. Germline CDR1 SGDLS, CDR2 YYNGEE. This CDR3 is 13 amino acids long. The CDR3 loop reads CASSAEYTDTQYF. The CDR3, as DNA: TGTGCCAGCAGCGCCGAGTACACAGATACGCAGTATTTT.

This clonotype was counted many times. This chain uses TRBV20-1 with TRBJ1-5; D possibly corresponds to TRBD1 (5 bases). CDR3 length: 15 residues. V lost 3 bases, J lost 0 bases, and 12 bases lay in between. CDR1 DFQATT and CDR2 SNEGSKA come from the germline V gene (reference sequence). CDR3 coding DNA: TGCAGTGCTAGTGGCGGCGGGACTAGCAATCAGCCCCAGCATTTT. Amino acids: CSASGGGTSNQPQHF.

Concerning this clonotype: A read error may explain this, as a much larger clone is one base away. The chain employs TRBV27 and TRBJ2-5, with 8 bases fitting TRBD1. The end of the DNA aligns better with TRBJ2-7, so the J call may be wrong. The CDR3 consists of 15 residues. Germline lookup yields CDR1 MNHEY and CDR2 SMNVEV (reference sequence). Written as DNA, the CDR3 is TGTGCCAGCAGTAACAGGGGGGTTTCCCCCTGCGAGCAGTACTTC. Its translation is CASSNRGVSPCEQYF.

This clonotype showed up many times. This sequence joins TRBV7-2 and TRBJ1-4; no clear D gene. Germline V gene sequence: CDR1 SGHTA, CDR2 FQGNSA. This CDR3 spans 15 amino acids. V was shortened by 2 bases and J by 5 bases, with 12 bases between the two germline ends. The CDR3 region has the DNA TGTGCCAGCAGCTTAAAGGGCAGCCGGAATGAAAAACTGTTTTTT. Amino acids: CASSLKGSRNEKLFF.